This TCR beta chain was sequenced for a study of T cells expressing NK-cell markers. Looking at the study overall: CD3+CD56+NKG2C+, CD3+CD56+NKG2C- and CD3+CD56-NKG2C+ T cells, once sorted, supplied the TCR beta repertoires. The sequencing cohort of eight donors included seven HCMV-seropositive individuals and one seronegative individual. Overall study results and limits: Dominant NKG2C+ clonotypes in roughly 6 donors made up about 1.0-7.5% of CD8+ T cells. The same clonotypes also predominated in the CD3+CD56-NKG2C+ fraction of a few donors.

For this clonotype: The antigen remains undetermined.

From germline, CDR1 is SGHAT and CDR2 FQDESV (reference sequence). The CDR3 loop spans 17 amino acids. TCRdb re-analyzed the 5' RACE reads; it lists each CDR3 protein once, without DNA. The repertoire table contains roughly 160,000 distinct CDR3 sequences. The receptor's source is a woman between 18 and 70 years old in good health. The chain combines TRBV11-1 with TRBJ2-7; TCRdb lists TRBD2, though no DNA is available to test this call. The sample was blood T cells: a sorted CD56 or NKG2C T cell subset, CD4+ or CD8+ T cells, or bulk PBMC T cells (not recorded which). The CDR3 is CASSLGIAASGSYEQYF.